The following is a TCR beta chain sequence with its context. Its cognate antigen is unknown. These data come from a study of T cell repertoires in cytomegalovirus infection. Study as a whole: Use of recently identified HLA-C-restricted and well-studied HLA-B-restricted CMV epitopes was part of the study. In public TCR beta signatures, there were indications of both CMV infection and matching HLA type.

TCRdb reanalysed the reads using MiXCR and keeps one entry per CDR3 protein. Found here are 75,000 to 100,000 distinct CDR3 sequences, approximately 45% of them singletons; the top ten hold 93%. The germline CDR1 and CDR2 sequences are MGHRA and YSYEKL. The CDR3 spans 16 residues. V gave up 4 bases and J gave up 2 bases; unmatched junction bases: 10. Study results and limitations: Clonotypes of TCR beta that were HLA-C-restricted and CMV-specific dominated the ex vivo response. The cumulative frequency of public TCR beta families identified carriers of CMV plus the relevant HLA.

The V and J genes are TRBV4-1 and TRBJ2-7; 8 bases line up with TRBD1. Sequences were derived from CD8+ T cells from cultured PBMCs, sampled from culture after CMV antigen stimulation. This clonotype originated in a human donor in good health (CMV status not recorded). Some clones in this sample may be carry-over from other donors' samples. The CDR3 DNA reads TGCGCCAGCAGCCCCCCCTACGGACAGGGAACCTACGAGCAGTACTTC. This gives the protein CASSPPYGQGTYEQYF.